A selection of T cell receptor beta chains follows, all from one sample in a study of blood T cell repertoires in COVID-19. Generated by immunoSEQ multiplex PCR, the TCRdb table keeps only in-frame clones and is missing some. The table shows over 200,000 clones, with around 90% occurring only once. Sequencing was done on a sample of peripheral blood. The receptors originated from a man aged 25-40 years with COVID-19, enrolled during active disease. Each CDR3 is given with its conserved first and last residue. Each record gives: J gene, CDR3 length, V gene, CDR3 protein.

j_gene: TRBJ1-1; len: 13; v_gene: TRBV11-3; CDR3aa: CASSHTGGVGAFF
j_gene: TRBJ2-5; len: 14; v_gene: TRBV6-2/TRBV6-3; CDR3aa: CASSYPVNGETQYF
j_gene: TRBJ2-7; len: 15; v_gene: TRBV19; CDR3aa: CASSQGGAPSYEQYF
j_gene: TRBJ1-2; len: 14; v_gene: TRBV10-2; CDR3aa: CASSDGRVNYGYTF
j_gene: TRBJ1-6; len: 13; v_gene: TRBV19; CDR3aa: CASRGQGGSPLHF
j_gene: TRBJ2-1; len: 15; v_gene: TRBV9; CDR3aa: CASKRGTGTYNEQFF
j_gene: TRBJ2-1; len: 15; v_gene: TRBV3-1/TRBV3-2; CDR3aa: CASSLAATSGLQEFF
j_gene: TRBJ2-2; len: 14; v_gene: TRBV18; CDR3aa: CASSSTAMTGELFF
j_gene: TRBJ1-6; len: 16; v_gene: TRBV19; CDR3aa: CASSIPWDRGNSPLHF
j_gene: TRBJ1-1; len: 17; v_gene: TRBV21-1; CDR3aa: CASSTPLRQGANTEAFF
j_gene: TRBJ1-5; len: 14; v_gene: TRBV6-5; CDR3aa: CASSGTGGFQPQHF
j_gene: TRBJ1-1; len: 15; v_gene: TRBV28; CDR3aa: CASILPGLSNTEAFF
j_gene: TRBJ2-5; len: 14; v_gene: TRBV14; CDR3aa: CASSHSGRAETQYF
j_gene: TRBJ1-1; len: 15; v_gene: TRBV6-5; CDR3aa: CASWGYRGLDTEAFF
j_gene: TRBJ2-7; len: 14; v_gene: TRBV3-1/TRBV3-2; CDR3aa: CASSSKRRGHEQYF
j_gene: TRBJ1-2; len: 15; v_gene: TRBV15; CDR3aa: CATSRDAGQGYGYTF
j_gene: TRBJ1-1; len: 14; v_gene: TRBV6-5; CDR3aa: CASTTGFVNTEAFF
j_gene: TRBJ2-1; len: 15; v_gene: TRBV24-1; CDR3aa: CATSGAGQGSNEQFF
j_gene: TRBJ2-7; len: 13; v_gene: TRBV6-6; CDR3aa: CASSYDTAYEQYF
j_gene: TRBJ1-2; len: 14; v_gene: TRBV28; CDR3aa: CASSLVGQAYGYTF
j_gene: TRBJ1-2; len: 14; v_gene: TRBV5-4; CDR3aa: CASRYSDRGPGYTF
j_gene: TRBJ1-4; len: 15; v_gene: TRBV19; CDR3aa: CASTQGGATNEKLFF